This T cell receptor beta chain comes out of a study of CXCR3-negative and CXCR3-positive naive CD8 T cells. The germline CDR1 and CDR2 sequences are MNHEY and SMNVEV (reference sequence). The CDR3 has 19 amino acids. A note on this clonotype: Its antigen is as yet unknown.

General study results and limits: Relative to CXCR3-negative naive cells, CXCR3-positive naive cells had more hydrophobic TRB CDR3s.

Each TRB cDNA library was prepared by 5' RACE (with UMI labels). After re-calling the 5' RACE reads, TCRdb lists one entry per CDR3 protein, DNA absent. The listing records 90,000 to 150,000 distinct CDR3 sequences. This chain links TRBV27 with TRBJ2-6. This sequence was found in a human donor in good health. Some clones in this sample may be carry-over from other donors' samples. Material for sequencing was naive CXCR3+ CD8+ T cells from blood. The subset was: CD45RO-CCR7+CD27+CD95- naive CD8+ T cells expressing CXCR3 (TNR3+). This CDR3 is CASSWESPHTSSGANVLTF.